This T cell receptor beta chain came from a study of T-cell reconstitution after alpha-beta-depleted transplantation in children. Germline V gene lookup returns CDR1 SGHNT and CDR2 YENEEA. The V gene end was trimmed by 3 bases and the J gene end by 7 bases; junction bases not matched to a gene: 2. This CDR3 spans 13 amino acids. This clonotype occurred many times. It was with unique molecular identifiers that the TCRbeta library was prepared. TCRdb analysed the PCR reads with MiXCR anew, one entry per CDR3 protein. The repertoire holds over 200,000 distinct CDR3 sequences, with approximately 10% as singletons.

This chain uses TRBV11-3 with TRBJ1-2; TRBD1 aligns across 10 bases. The TCR was taken from a child less than two years old with acute myeloid leukemia, due to receive a stem cell transplant. The sample was PBMCs, taken before TCRalphabeta/CD19-depleted stem cell transplant. The CDR3 loop reads CASSLGQGFGYTF. As DNA, the CDR3 is TGTGCCAGCAGCTTGGGACAGGGGTTTGGCTACACCTTC.